This T cell receptor (beta chain) was captured in a study of shared clonotypes between healthy human individuals. The CDR3 sequence is 13 residues long. Trimming took off 3 bases at V and 2 bases at J, with 5 bases between the two ends. The V gene's germline CDR1 is KGHSH and CDR2 LQKENI. The data were produced by immunoSEQ multiplex PCR, yet TCRdb's version contains in-frame clones alone and is incomplete. Here the sample spans about 300,000 clones, about 74% being singletons. Comments on this clone: Different DNA sequences within this sample yield the same CDR3.

Sample: memory CD4+ T cells sorted from blood. The subset is: CD45RA-negative fraction. V gene TRBV18 combines with J gene TRBJ2-1; D call uncertain. This receptor was identified in a man aged 25-45 years in good health. This CDR3 reads CASSPSTYNEQFF. For the CDR3, the DNA is TGTGCCAGCTCACCGAGCACCTACAATGAGCAGTTCTTC.